The source of this T cell receptor beta chain is a study of blood T cell repertoires in COVID-19. Study-level information: The origin of the acute and convalescent COVID-19 samples was the United States, Italy and Spain. Sample material is recorded as cDNA or gDNA derived from T cells, B-cell-depleted T cells, or PBMCs.

Trimming left V 6 bases short and J 3 bases short, with 5 bases between. The CDR3 extends over 11 amino acids. Germline CDR1 and CDR2: MDHEN and SYDVKM. Authors' methods: Cell counts per sample came from amplifying reference gene primers. Clones were sequenced by immunoSEQ multiplex PCR, and TCRdb holds only the in-frame ones, with some missing. V, J and clone size were drawn from that table, and D and trimming were deduced from the DNA. The table includes about 190,000 clones, 70% to 90% detected once. The source is a woman in her 40s in a cohort exposed to, infected with or recovered from COVID-19 (not recorded which). The sequenced sample consisted of PBMCs or T cells enriched from blood (not recorded which). This chain connects TRBV28 to TRBJ1-2; D not resolved. The CDR3 sequence: CASSSHYGYTF. CDR3 DNA: TGTGCCAGCAGCTCCCACTATGGCTACACCTTC.